Here is one T cell receptor (beta chain) with its context. Its antigen is not identified. This sample is drawn from a study of identical twins. After template switching added a universal primer site, the resulting cDNA carried unique molecular identifiers. Each CDR3 protein is one row after TCRdb ran MiXCR on the 5' RACE reads. The sample has roughly 690,000 distinct CDR3 sequences, around 5.7% seen once; the top ten hold 1.5% to 2%. This CDR3 has 17 residues. V was clipped by 0 bases and J by 0 bases, with 12 bases between them. From germline, CDR1 is LGHNT and CDR2 FRNRAP. Study-wide results and caveats: Diverse VJ usage suggested most zero-insertion clonotypes were not invariant T cells. There were fewer insertions in abundant cord blood beta clonotypes, but memory repertoires showed no such pattern. The models systematically underestimated how much out-of-frame TCR alpha was shared in monozygotic twins.

The sequence derives from a man younger than 35 in good health. The sample was naive T cells sorted from blood. V usage is TRBV12-5 and J usage is TRBJ2-1; D perhaps matches TRBD2 (6 bases). The CDR3 region is CASGLVRETSSYNEQFF. CDR3 sequence (DNA): TGTGCTAGTGGTTTGGTTCGGGAGACGAGCTCCTACAATGAGCAGTTCTTC.